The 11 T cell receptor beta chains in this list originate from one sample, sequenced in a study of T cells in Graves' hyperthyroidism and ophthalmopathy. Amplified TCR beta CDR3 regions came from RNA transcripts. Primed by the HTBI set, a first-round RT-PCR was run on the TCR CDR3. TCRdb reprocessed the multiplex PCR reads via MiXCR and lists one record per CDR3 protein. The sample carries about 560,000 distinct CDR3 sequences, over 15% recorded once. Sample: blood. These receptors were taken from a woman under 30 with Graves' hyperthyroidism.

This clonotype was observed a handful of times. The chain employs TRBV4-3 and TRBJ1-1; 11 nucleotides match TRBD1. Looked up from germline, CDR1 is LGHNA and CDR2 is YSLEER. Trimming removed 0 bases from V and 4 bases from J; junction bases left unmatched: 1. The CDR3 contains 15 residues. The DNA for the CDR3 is TGCGCCAGCAGCCAAGATGGGACAGGGGGCACTGAAGCTTTCTTT. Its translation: CASSQDGTGGTEAFF.

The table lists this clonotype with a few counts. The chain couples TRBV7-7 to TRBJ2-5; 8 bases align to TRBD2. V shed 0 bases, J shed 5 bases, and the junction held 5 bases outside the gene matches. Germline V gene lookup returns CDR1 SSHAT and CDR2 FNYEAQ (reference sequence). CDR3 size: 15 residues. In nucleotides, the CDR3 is TGTGCCAGCAGCTTAGCGGGACTAGGAGGGGAGACCCAGTACTTC. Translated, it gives CASSLAGLGGETQYF.

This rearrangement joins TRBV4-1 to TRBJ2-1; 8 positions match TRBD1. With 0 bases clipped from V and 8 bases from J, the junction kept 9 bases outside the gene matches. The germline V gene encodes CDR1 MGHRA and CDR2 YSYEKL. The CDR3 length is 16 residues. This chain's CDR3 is CASSQDWDRPIDEQFF. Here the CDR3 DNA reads TGCGCCAGCAGCCAAGATTGGGACAGGCCGATAGATGAGCAGTTCTTC.

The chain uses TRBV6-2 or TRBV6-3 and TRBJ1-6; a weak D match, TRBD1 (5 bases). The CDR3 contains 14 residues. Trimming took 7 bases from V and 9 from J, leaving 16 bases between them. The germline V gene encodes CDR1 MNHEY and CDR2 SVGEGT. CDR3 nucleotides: TGTGCCAGCAATTTTATTCAGGGAGGTTCACCCCTCCACTTT. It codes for CASNFIQGGSPLHF.

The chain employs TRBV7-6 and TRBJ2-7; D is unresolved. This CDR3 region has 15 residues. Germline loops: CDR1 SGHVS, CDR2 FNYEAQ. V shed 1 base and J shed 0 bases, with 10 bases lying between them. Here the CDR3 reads CASSLVPGLSYEQYF. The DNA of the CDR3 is TGTGCCAGCAGCTTAGTCCCAGGCCTCTCCTACGAGCAGTACTTC. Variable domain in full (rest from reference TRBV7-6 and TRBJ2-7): GAGVSQSPRYKVTKRGQDVALRCDPISGHVSLYWYRQALGQGPEFLTYFNYEAQQDKSGLPNDRFSAERPEGSISTLTIQRTEQRDSAMYRCASSLVPGLSYEQYFGPGTRLTVT.

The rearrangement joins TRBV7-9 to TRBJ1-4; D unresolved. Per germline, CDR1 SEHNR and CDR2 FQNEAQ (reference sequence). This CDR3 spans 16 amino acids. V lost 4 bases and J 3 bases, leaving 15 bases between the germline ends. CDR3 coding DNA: TGTGCCAGCAGCTCTCCGTTGGGGTTAGCTAATGAAAAACTGTTTTTT. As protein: CASSSPLGLANEKLFF.

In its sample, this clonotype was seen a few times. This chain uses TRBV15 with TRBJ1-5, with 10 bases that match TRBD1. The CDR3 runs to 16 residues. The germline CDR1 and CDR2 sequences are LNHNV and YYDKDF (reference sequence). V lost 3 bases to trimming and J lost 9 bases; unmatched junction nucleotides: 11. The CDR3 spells CATSSFPTGGFGPQHF. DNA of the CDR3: TGTGCCACCAGCAGTTTTCCGACAGGGGGCTTTGGGCCCCAGCATTTT. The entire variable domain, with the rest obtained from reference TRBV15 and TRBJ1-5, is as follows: DAMVIQNPRYQVTQFGKPVTLSCSQTLNHNVMYWYQQKSSQAPKLLFHYYDKDFNNEADTPDNFQSRRPNTSFCFLDIRSPGLGDTAMYLCATSSFPTGGFGPQHFGDGTRLSIL.

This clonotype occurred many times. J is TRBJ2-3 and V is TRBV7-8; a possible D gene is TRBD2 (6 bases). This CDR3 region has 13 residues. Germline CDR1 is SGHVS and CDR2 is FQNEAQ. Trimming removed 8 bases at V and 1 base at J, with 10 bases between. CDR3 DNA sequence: TGTGCCAGCGAAGCGGGTCGCACAGATACGCAGTATTTT. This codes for CASEAGRTDTQYF.

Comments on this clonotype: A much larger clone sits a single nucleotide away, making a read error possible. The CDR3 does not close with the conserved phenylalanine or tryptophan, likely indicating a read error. The CDR3 DNA sequence: TGTGCCAGCAGTGGCGGGAGAGGCGCCTACAATGAGCAGTTCTCC. Protein sequence: CASSGGRGAYNEQFS. The rearrangement joins TRBV2 to TRBJ2-1; TRBD2 agrees at 7 bases. The length of the CDR3 is 15 residues. CDR1 is SNHLY, CDR2 FYNNEI, per germline. With V trimmed by 4 bases and J by 2 bases, 5 bases remained unmatched.

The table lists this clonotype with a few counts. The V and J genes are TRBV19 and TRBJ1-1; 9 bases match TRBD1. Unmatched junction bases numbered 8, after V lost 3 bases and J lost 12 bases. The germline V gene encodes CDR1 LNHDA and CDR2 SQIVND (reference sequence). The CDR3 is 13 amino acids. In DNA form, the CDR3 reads TGTGCCAGTAGTATCGGGCGGGGGACAGGGACTTTCTTT. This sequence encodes CASSIGRGTGTFF.

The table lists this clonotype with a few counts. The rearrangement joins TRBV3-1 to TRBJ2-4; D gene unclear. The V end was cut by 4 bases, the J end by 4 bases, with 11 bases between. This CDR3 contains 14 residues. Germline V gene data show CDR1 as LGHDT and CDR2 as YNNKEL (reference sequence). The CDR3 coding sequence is TGTGCCAGCAGCCTAAGGACCGAGAAAAACATTCAGTACTTC. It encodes CASSLRTEKNIQYF.